This TCR beta chain is drawn from a study of T-cell reconstitution after alpha-beta-depleted transplantation in children. The CDR3 extends over 14 amino acids. The V end lost 7 bases, the J end lost 2 bases, and 13 bases lay between the germline ends. Germline-derived CDR1 and CDR2 are SNHLY and FYNNEI. Unique molecular identifiers were incorporated during preparation of the TCRbeta library. TCRdb ran MiXCR on the PCR reads and lists one entry per CDR3 protein. The data show about 600,000 distinct CDR3 sequences, 23% seen once. Details on this clonotype: Its antigen remains unknown.

General study points: There were some patients whose high TCRbeta diversity at day 60 came from surviving recipient T cells and thymic progenitors. Newly produced T cells mostly provided counts and TCRbeta diversity after one year, as hyperexpanded clones declined. Several hundred expanded graft clones reportedly gave rise to the alpha-beta T cells present about two months after transplant.

This sequence originates from a boy in the first two years of life who had a stem cell transplant for acute myeloid leukemia, so the T cells may come from the graft donor. The chain combines TRBV2 with TRBJ2-3; TRBD2 might be the D (5 bases). This specimen consisted of PBMCs, mostly from graft donor cells, obtained 360 days after TCRalphabeta/CD19-depleted stem cell transplant. The CDR3 region is CASMGGLPTDTQYF. CDR3 coding DNA: TGTGCCAGCATGGGCGGACTTCCCACAGATACGCAGTATTTT.